Following are 17 T cell receptor beta chains from one sample sequenced in a study of blood T cell repertoires in COVID-19. The assay was immunoSEQ multiplex PCR, and TCRdb's table has in-frame clones only and misses some. Of under 100,000 clones detected, approximately 90% appear once; the ten largest clones hold roughly 14%. The source material was peripheral blood. These receptors all come from a male donor with acute or convalescent COVID-19.

The CDR3 nucleotides are TGTGCCAGCAGCTTAAGAAGCGGGGGGGCCGCAGATACGCAGTATTTT. It encodes CASSLRSGGAADTQYF. This rearrangement joins TRBV7-2 to TRBJ2-3, with 10 bases fitting TRBD2. Germline assignment: CDR1 SGHTA and CDR2 FQGNSA. This CDR3 has 16 residues. Trimming at V came to 2 bases and at J to 4 bases, leaving 6 bases not matched to a gene.

The CDR3 here is CASSEWASGGGDTQYF. The CDR3 region has the DNA TGTGCCAGCAGTGAGTGGGCTAGCGGGGGGGGAGATACGCAGTATTTT. This chain joins TRBV2 and TRBJ2-3; 12 bases are shared with TRBD2. Germline CDR1 is SNHLY and CDR2 is FYNNEI. The trim removed 3 bases at V and 5 bases at J, leaving 6 bases unmatched. The CDR3 totals 16 residues. The variable domain in full, with the rest retrieved from reference TRBV2 and TRBJ2-3, is EPEVTQTPSHQVTQMGQEVILRCVPISNHLYFYWYRQILGQKVEFLVSFYNNEISEKSEIFDDQFSVERPDGSNFTLKIRSTKLEDSAMYFCASSEWASGGGDTQYFGPGTRLTVL.

This chain uses TRBV24-1 with TRBJ2-3; D is unresolved. V lost 2 bases to trimming and J lost 0 bases, with 11 bases between them. The CDR3 extends over 16 amino acids. The germline gives CDR1 KGHDR, CDR2 SFDVKD. The CDR3, as DNA: TGTGCCACCAGTGATTATAACGCGGCTAGCACAGATACGCAGTATTTT. Its protein is CATSDYNAASTDTQYF.

The chain couples TRBV5-1 to TRBJ2-1, with 10 bases that match TRBD1. The trim removed 0 bases at V and 11 bases at J, leaving 2 bases unmatched. CDR1 is SGHRS, CDR2 YFSETQ, per germline. The CDR3 consists of 13 residues. This CDR3 reads CASSLGDRGKQFF. For the CDR3, the DNA is TGCGCCAGCAGCTTGGGGGACAGGGGAAAGCAGTTCTTC.

The chain links TRBV30 to TRBJ1-1, with 11 bases aligning to TRBD1. CDR3 length equals 16 residues. Germline CDR1 and CDR2: GTSNPN and SVGIG (reference sequence). Germline trimming cut 1 base from V and 7 bases from J; bases unmatched to any gene: 11. The chain's CDR3 is CAWSGSPGQGDYEAFF. CDR3 in DNA: TGTGCCTGGAGTGGGAGCCCGGGACAGGGGGACTATGAAGCTTTCTTT.

The chain recombines TRBV10-2 with TRBJ2-5, with TRBD2 matching over 12 bases. V gave up 3 bases and J gave up 2 bases; unmatched junction bases: 1. There are 15 residues in the CDR3. The germline gives CDR1 WSHSY, CDR2 SAAADI. CDR3 region: CASSELAGGQETQYF. CDR3 in DNA: TGCGCCAGCAGTGAACTAGCGGGGGGTCAAGAGACCCAGTACTTC.

The chain links TRBV21-1 to TRBJ2-4; the D call TRBD1 from the table was never checked on the DNA. TRBV21-1 is given as a pseudogene. The CDR3 sequence is 12 residues long. The CDR3 bases are TGTGCCGTCAGGGCTGGCAAAAACATTCAGTACTTC. As protein: CAVRAGKNIQYF.

This clone was observed a few times. The genes are TRBV15 and TRBJ2-2; maybe TRBD1 (6 bases). Trimming removed 8 bases at V and 0 bases at J, with 13 bases between. The germline gives CDR1 LNHNV, CDR2 YYDKDF (reference sequence). CDR3 length equals 15 residues. The CDR3 DNA follows: TGTGCCACCTCCTCCAGGGGATCGAACACCGGGGAGCTGTTTTTT. This encodes CATSSRGSNTGELFF.

This clone showed up just once. The J gene is TRBJ2-5, the V gene TRBV19, with 8 bases that match TRBD2. The CDR3 loop spans 13 amino acids. Germline V gives CDR1 LNHDA, CDR2 SQIVND (reference sequence). V dropped 1 base and J dropped 7; count of bases not matched to a gene: 2. CDR3 loop: CASSIAGGRTQYF. CDR3 bases: TGTGCCAGTAGTATAGCGGGGGGGAGGACCCAGTACTTC.

The rearrangement links TRBV6-6 to TRBJ2-7, with TRBD1 matching 9 bases. Trimming took 2 bases from V and 3 from J; bases not matched to a gene: 2. The CDR3 extends over 14 amino acids. Germline CDR1 and CDR2: MNHNY and SVGAGI (reference sequence). The CDR3: CASSYGGQGYEQYF. In DNA form, the CDR3 reads TGTGCCAGCAGTTACGGGGGACAGGGCTACGAGCAGTACTTC.

The J gene is TRBJ1-1, the V gene TRBV6-6; 7 bases match TRBD1. The V gene's germline CDR1 is MNHNY and CDR2 SVGAGI (reference sequence). The CDR3 is 15 residues long. V lost 5 bases, J lost 1 base, and 7 bases stayed unmatched. CDR3 loop: CASSDLGQSNTEAFF. CDR3 bases: TGTGCCAGCAGTGATCTGGGACAGTCGAACACTGAAGCTTTCTTT.

This chain connects TRBV7-2 to TRBJ1-5; TRBD1 matches 8 bases. V dropped 3 bases and J dropped 4; count of bases not matched to a gene: 5. The CDR3 is 15 amino acids. Germline V gives CDR1 SGHTA, CDR2 FQGNSA. The CDR3 here is CASSFGQGGNQPQHF. The CDR3, as DNA: TGTGCCAGCAGCTTTGGACAGGGTGGGAATCAGCCCCAGCATTTT.

This clone is a singleton in its sample. The rearrangement uses TRBV19 and TRBJ1-1, with 7 bases matching TRBD1. The CDR3 is made up of 13 amino acids. The junction had 9 bases not matched to a gene; V was cut back by 6 bases and J by 8 bases. The germline gives CDR1 LNHDA, CDR2 SQIVND (reference sequence). The CDR3, as DNA: TGTGCCAGTAGCACAGGGGCGGCAGAAGAAGCTTTCTTT. Its protein is CASSTGAAEEAFF.

The V gene is TRBV12-3 or TRBV12-4, the J gene TRBJ1-6, with D unresolved. The CDR3 is 13 amino acids. The V end was cut by 3 bases, the J end by 13 bases, with 13 bases between. CDR3 protein: CASSLMGEGPLHF. DNA of the CDR3: TGTGCCAGCAGTTTGATGGGAGAGGGTCCCCTCCACTTT.

The chain employs TRBV7-8 and TRBJ1-6; 8 nucleotides align to TRBD1. Germline loops: CDR1 SGHVS, CDR2 FQNEAQ. The CDR3 covers 15 residues. Unmatched junction bases numbered 7, after V lost 5 bases and J lost 7 bases. This chain's CDR3 is CASSGPGTGNSPLHF. CDR3 nucleotides: TGTGCCAGCAGCGGCCCTGGGACAGGCAATTCACCCCTCCACTTT.

The chain carries TRBV18 and TRBJ2-1, with 8 bases matching TRBD2. This CDR3 region has 18 residues. The germline CDR1 and CDR2 sequences are KGHSH and LQKENI. Trimming at V came to 1 base and at J to 0 bases, leaving 8 bases not matched to a gene. CDR3 sequence: CASSPLANGGGSYNEQFF. The CDR3 DNA sequence: TGTGCCAGCTCACCACTAGCGAACGGGGGGGGCTCCTACAATGAGCAGTTCTTC.

The V and J genes are TRBV30 and TRBJ1-6; no definite D call. Germline V gene sequence: CDR1 GTSNPN, CDR2 SVGIG (reference sequence). V lost 4 bases, J lost 12 bases, and 16 bases lay in between. CDR3 size: 13 residues. As DNA, the CDR3 is TGTGCCTGGAACCCGACGGAGAAGGAACCCCTCCACTTT. This sequence encodes CAWNPTEKEPLHF.